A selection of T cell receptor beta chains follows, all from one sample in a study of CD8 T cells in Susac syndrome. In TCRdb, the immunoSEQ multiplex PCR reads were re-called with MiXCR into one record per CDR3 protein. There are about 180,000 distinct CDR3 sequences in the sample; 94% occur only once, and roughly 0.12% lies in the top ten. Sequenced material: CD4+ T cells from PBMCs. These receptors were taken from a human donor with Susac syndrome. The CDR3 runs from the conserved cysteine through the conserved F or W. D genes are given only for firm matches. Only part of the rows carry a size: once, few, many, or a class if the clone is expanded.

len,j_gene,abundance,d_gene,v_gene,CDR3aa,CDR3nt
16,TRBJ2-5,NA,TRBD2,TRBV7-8,CASSLYGGEAQETQYF,TGTGCCAGCAGCTTATACGGGGGGGAGGCCCAAGAGACCCAGTACTTC
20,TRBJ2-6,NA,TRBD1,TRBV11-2,CASSPYPLEGGATGANVLTF,TGTGCCAGCAGCCCCTACCCCCTAGAAGGGGGCGCGACTGGGGCCAACGTCCTGACTTTC
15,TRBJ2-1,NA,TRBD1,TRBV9,CASSVEGQGLNEQFF,TGTGCCAGCAGCGTAGAAGGACAGGGACTCAATGAGCAGTTCTTC
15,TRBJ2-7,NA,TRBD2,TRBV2,CASSELGTSGGAEYF,TGTGCCAGCAGTGAACTTGGGACTAGCGGGGGGGCCGAGTACTTC
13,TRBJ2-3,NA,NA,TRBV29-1,CSVGASGTDTQYF,TGCAGCGTTGGCGCGTCAGGCACAGATACGCAGTATTTT
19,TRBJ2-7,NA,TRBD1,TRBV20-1,CSARPTGTGGVGQPYEQYF,TGCAGTGCTAGACCAACCGGGACAGGGGGCGTAGGCCAGCCCTACGAGCAGTACTTC
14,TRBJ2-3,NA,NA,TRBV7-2,CASSLKLGQNTQYF,TGTGCCAGCAGCTTAAAGTTAGGACAAAATACGCAGTATTTT
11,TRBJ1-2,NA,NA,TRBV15,CATSRRDGYTF,TGTGCCACCAGCAGACGAGATGGCTACACCTTC
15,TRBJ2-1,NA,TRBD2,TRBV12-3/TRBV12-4,CASSSLAGAYNEQFF,TGTGCCAGCAGTTCACTAGCGGGAGCCTACAATGAGCAGTTCTTC
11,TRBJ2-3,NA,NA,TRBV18,CASHGGDTQYF,TGTGCCAGCCACGGAGGGGATACGCAGTATTTT
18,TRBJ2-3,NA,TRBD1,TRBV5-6,CASSLVTFGTDSTDTQYF,TGTGCCAGCAGCTTGGTCACGTTCGGGACAGATAGCACAGATACGCAGTATTTT
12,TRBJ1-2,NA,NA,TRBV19,CASNVAGSGYTF,TGTGCCAGTAATGTGGCAGGGAGTGGCTACACCTTC
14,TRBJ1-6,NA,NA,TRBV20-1,CSARPGDGNSPLHF,TGCAGTGCTAGGCCAGGGGACGGGAATTCACCCCTCCACTTT
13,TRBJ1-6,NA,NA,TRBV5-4,CASRQDSGSPLHF,TGTGCCAGCAGGCAAGACAGTGGATCACCCCTCCACTTT
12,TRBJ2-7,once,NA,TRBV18,CASSPHNYEQYF,TGTGCCAGCTCACCACATAATTACGAGCAGTACTTC
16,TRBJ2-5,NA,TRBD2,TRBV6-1,CASSHPTSGGKETQYF,TGTGCCAGCAGCCATCCGACTAGCGGGGGAAAAGAGACCCAGTACTTC
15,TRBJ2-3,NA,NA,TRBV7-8,CASSLGGASTDTQYF,TGTGCCAGCAGCTTAGGCGGGGCGTCCACAGATACGCAGTATTTT
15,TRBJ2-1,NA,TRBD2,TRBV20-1,CSARSSSGGYNEQFF,TGCAGTGCTAGAAGCTCTAGCGGGGGGTACAATGAGCAGTTCTTC
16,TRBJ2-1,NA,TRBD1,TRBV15,CATSSTTRTGRIEQFF,TGTGCCACCAGCTCCACCACTCGGACAGGGAGAATTGAGCAGTTCTTC
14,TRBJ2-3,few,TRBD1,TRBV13,CASRRGQGADTQYF,TGTGCCAGCAGGCGGGGACAGGGCGCAGATACGCAGTATTTT
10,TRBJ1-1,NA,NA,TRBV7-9,CASRGDGQSF,TGTGCCAGCAGGGGGGATGGGCAGTCTTTT
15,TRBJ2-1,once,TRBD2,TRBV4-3,CASSHGGLADNEQFF,TGCGCCAGCAGCCACGGTGGACTAGCGGACAATGAGCAGTTCTTC
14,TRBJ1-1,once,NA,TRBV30,CAWSVRPADTEAFF,TGTGCCTGGAGTGTACGGCCGGCGGACACTGAAGCTTTCTTT
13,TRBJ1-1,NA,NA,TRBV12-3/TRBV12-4,CASRLTRNTEAFF,TGTGCCAGCAGGTTGACAAGAAACACTGAAGCTTTCTTT
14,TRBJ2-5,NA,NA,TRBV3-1,CASSQVSGSETQYF,TGTGCCAGCAGCCAAGTGTCAGGGTCGGAGACCCAGTACTTC
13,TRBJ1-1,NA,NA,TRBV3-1,CASSPPGITEAFF,TGTGCCAGCAGCCCTCCCGGGATCACTGAAGCTTTCTTT
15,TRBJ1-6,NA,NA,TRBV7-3,CASSLHRDPSSPLHF,TGTGCCAGCAGCTTACACCGGGACCCTAGTTCACCCCTCCACTTT
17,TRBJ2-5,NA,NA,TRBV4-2,CASSPAGEAYRQETQYF,TGTGCCAGCAGCCCGGCTGGTGAGGCATATCGTCAAGAGACCCAGTACTTC
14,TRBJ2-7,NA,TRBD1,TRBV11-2,CASSLVRTGSEQYF,TGTGCCAGCAGCTTAGTCCGGACAGGGAGCGAGCAGTACTTC
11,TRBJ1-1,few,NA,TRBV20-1,CSVKENTEAFF,TGCAGTGTTAAGGAGAACACTGAAGCTTTCTTT
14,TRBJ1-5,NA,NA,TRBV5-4,CASSLPGRNQPQHF,TGTGCCAGCAGTTTGCCAGGGAGGAATCAGCCCCAGCATTTT
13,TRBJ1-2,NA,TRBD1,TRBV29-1,CSAQTGTDSGYTF,TGCAGCGCCCAGACCGGGACAGATAGTGGCTACACCTTC
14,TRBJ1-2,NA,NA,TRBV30,CACSQAVRNYGYTF,TGTGCCTGTTCGCAGGCAGTAAGGAACTATGGCTACACCTTC
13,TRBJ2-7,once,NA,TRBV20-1,CSVPGTSSYEQYF,TGCAGTGTTCCAGGGACAAGCTCCTACGAGCAGTACTTC
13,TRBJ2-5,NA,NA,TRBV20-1,CSARTGFGETQYF,TGCAGTGCTAGAACAGGCTTTGGGGAGACCCAGTACTTC
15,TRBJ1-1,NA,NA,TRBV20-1,CSAIRPGRDYTEAFF,TGCAGTGCCATCCGCCCGGGCAGGGACTACACTGAAGCTTTCTTT
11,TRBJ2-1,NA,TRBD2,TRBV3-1,CASSSGTTEFF,TGTGCCAGCAGCAGCGGGACTACCGAGTTCTTC
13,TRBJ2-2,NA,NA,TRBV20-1,CSASKSGGGELFF,TGCAGTGCTAGTAAAAGTGGTGGCGGGGAGCTGTTTTTT
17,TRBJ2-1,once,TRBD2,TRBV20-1,CSARVVVGAGGWDEQFF,TGCAGTGCTAGAGTTGTAGTGGGAGCGGGGGGTTGGGATGAGCAGTTCTTC
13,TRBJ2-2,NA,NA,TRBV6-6,CASSTQGTGELFF,TGTGCCAGCAGTACACAGGGAACCGGGGAGCTGTTTTTT
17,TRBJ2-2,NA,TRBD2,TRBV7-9,CASSSGAGPANTGELFF,TGTGCCAGCAGCTCGGGAGCGGGGCCCGCGAACACCGGGGAGCTGTTTTTT
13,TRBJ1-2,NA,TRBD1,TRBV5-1,CASSLGQGTGYTF,TGCGCCAGCAGCTTGGGACAGGGAACTGGCTACACCTTC
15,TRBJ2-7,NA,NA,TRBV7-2,CASSLGAGAPYEQYF,TGTGCCAGCAGCTTAGGGGCAGGGGCTCCCTACGAGCAGTACTTC
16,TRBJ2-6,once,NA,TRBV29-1,CSVDSSGLSGANVLIF,TGCAGCGTTGATTCGTCTGGGCTCTCTGGGGCCAACGTCCTGATTTTC
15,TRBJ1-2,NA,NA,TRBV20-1,CSAWDLPQASYGYTF,TGCAGTGCTTGGGACCTCCCCCAAGCTAGCTATGGCTACACCTTC
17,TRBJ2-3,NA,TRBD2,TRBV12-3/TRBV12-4,CASSPQGLAGGQYTQYF,TGTGCCAGCAGTCCCCAAGGACTAGCGGGGGGGCAATATACGCAGTATTTT
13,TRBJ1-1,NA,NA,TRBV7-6,CASSLKHALEAFF,TGTGCCAGCAGCTTAAAACATGCGCTTGAAGCTTTCTTT
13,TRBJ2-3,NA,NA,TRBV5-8,CASSLGLGDTQYF,TGTGCCAGCAGCCTCGGACTGGGAGATACGCAGTATTTT
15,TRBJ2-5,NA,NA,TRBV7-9,CASSLATTSRSSQYF,TGTGCCAGCAGCTTAGCGACTACATCAAGATCCTCCCAGTACTTC
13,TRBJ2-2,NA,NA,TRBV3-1,CASSQTAPGELFF,TGTGCCAGCAGCCAGACAGCGCCAGGGGAGCTGTTTTTT
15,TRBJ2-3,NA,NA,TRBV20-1,CSAATRFFLADTQYF,TGCAGTGCCGCTACTAGGTTCTTTCTAGCCGATACGCAGTATTTT
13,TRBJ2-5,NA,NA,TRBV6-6,CASSYLTQETQYF,TGTGCCAGCAGTTACCTGACCCAAGAGACCCAGTACTTC
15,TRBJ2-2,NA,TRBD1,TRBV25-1,CASSGLDRAAGELFF,TGTGCCAGCAGTGGGTTGGACAGGGCGGCCGGGGAGCTGTTTTTT
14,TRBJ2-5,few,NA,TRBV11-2,CASSAMRGQETQYF,TGTGCCAGCAGCGCAATGCGGGGGCAGGAGACCCAGTACTTC
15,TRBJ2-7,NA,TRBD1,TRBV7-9,CASSFAGTGGPGQYF,TGTGCCAGCAGCTTCGCCGGGACAGGGGGCCCCGGGCAGTACTTC
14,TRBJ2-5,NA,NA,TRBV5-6,CASRGPGLQETQYF,TGTGCCAGCAGAGGTCCGGGACTCCAAGAGACCCAGTACTTC
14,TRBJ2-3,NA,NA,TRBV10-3,CAITGRGSTDTQYF,TGTGCCATCACCGGACGTGGGAGCACAGATACGCAGTATTTT